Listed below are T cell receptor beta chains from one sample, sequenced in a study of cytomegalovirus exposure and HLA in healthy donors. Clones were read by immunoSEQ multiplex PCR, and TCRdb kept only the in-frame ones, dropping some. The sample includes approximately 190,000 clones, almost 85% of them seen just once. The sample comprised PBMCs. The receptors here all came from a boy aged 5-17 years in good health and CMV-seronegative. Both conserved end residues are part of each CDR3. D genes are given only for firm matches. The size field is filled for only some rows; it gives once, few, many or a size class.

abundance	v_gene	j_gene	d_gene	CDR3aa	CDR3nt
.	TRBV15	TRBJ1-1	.	CATSRGQFGTEAFF	TGTGCCACCAGCAGAGGACAGTTCGGCACTGAAGCTTTCTTT
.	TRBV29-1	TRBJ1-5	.	CSVGGGSNQPQHF	TGCAGCGTTGGCGGCGGTAGCAATCAGCCCCAGCATTTT
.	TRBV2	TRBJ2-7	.	CPLQAQQVPYEQYF	TGTCCCCTACAGGCTCAGCAAGTCCCCTACGAGCAGTACTTC
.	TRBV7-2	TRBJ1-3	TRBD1	CASRPTGGGNTIYF	TGTGCCAGCAGACCGACAGGGGGTGGAAACACCATATATTTT
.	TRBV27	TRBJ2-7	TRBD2	CASSPSPGLAGVGDEQYF	TGTGCCAGCAGTCCGAGCCCCGGACTAGCGGGAGTGGGAGACGAGCAGTACTTC
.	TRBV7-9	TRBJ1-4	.	CASSPRDEKLFF	TGTGCCAGCAGCCCCCGGGATGAAAAACTGTTTTTT
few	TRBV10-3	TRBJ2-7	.	CAISESRGLSYEQYF	TGTGCCATCAGTGAGTCCAGGGGCCTTTCCTACGAGCAGTACTTC
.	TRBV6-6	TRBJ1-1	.	CASSYSMTGTEAFF	TGTGCCAGCAGTTACTCGATGACTGGAACTGAAGCTTTCTTT
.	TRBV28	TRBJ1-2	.	CASSLETHGSYGYTF	TGTGCCAGCAGTTTAGAGACTCACGGTTCCTATGGCTACACCTTC
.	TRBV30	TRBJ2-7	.	CAWRISGSYEQYF	TGTGCCTGGAGAATCAGCGGATCCTACGAGCAGTACTTC
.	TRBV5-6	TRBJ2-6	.	CASSLRFQGIASGANVLTF	TGTGCCAGCAGCTTGAGATTTCAGGGGATCGCCTCTGGGGCCAACGTCCTGACTTTC
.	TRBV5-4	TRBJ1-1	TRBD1	CASSGTDHTEAFF	TGTGCCAGCAGCGGGACAGATCACACTGAAGCTTTCTTT
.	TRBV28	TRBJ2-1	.	CASSSFDFYNEQFF	TGTGCCAGCAGTTCCTTCGACTTTTACAATGAGCAGTTCTTC
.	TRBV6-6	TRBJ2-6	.	CASSLKGAGANVLTF	TGTGCCAGCAGTTTAAAGGGGGCTGGGGCCAACGTCCTGACTTTC
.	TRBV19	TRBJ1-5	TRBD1	CASSIADRAFQPQHF	TGTGCCAGTAGTATAGCGGACAGGGCTTTTCAGCCCCAGCATTTT
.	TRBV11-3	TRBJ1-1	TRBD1	CASPGGQQRSLVREAFF	TGTGCCAGCCCAGGGGGACAGCAGAGAAGCTTAGTCAGAGAAGCTTTCTTT
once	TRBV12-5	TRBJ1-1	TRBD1	CASGLGPGTDAFF	TGTGCTAGTGGTCTGGGACCGGGGACAGACGCTTTCTTT
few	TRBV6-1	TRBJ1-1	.	CASSEDMGVTEAFF	TGTGCCAGCAGTGAAGATATGGGAGTCACTGAAGCTTTCTTT
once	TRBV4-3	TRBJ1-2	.	CASSQDDGNGYTF	TGCGCCAGCAGCCAAGATGACGGGAATGGCTACACCTTC
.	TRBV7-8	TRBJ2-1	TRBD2	CASTQSTAGGERNNEQFF	TGTGCCAGCACCCAAAGTACAGCGGGGGGAGAACGAAACAATGAGCAGTTCTTC
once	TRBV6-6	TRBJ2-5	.	CASSYEPHGTQYF	TGTGCCAGCAGTTACGAGCCTCACGGGACCCAGTACTTC
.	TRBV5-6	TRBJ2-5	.	CASSLGGGETQYF	TGTGCCAGCAGCTTGGGGGGAGGAGAGACCCAGTACTTC
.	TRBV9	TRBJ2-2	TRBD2	CASSSTSRYTGELFF	TGTGCCAGCAGCTCGACTAGCAGATACACCGGGGAGCTGTTTTTT
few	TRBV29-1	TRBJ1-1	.	CSVCESGLGRSTEAFF	TGCAGCGTTTGTGAGAGTGGTCTGGGGCGGTCCACTGAAGCTTTCTTT
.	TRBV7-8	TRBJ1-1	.	CASRLGTPNTEAFF	TGTGCCAGCAGACTAGGGACACCTAACACTGAAGCTTTCTTT
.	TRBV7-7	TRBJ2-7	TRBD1	CASSLGGQVSSYEQYF	TGTGCTAGCAGCTTAGGGGGACAGGTGAGCTCCTACGAGCAGTACTTC
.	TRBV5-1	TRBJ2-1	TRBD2	CASSPGLDSKSSYNEQFF	TGCGCCAGCAGCCCGGGACTAGATTCAAAGAGCTCCTACAATGAGCAGTTCTTC
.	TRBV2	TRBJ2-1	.	CASSEARGQFF	TGTGCCAGCAGTGAAGCCAGGGGGCAGTTCTTC
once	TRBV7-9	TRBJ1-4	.	CASSQQGYNEKLFF	TGTGCCAGCAGCCAACAGGGTTATAATGAAAAACTGTTTTTT
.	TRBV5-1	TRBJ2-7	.	CASSGDRLNSYEQYF	TGCGCCAGCAGCGGAGACCGACTAAACAGCTACGAGCAGTACTTC
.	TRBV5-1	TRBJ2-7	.	CASSLGTVLAYEQYF	TGCGCCAGCAGCTTGGGGACAGTCTTGGCCTACGAGCAGTACTTC
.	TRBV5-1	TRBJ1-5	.	CASSRGSNQPQHF	TGCGCCAGCAGCAGGGGGAGCAATCAGCCCCAGCATTTT
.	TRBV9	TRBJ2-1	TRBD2	CASSVGQRGDYNEQFF	TGTGCCAGCAGCGTAGGCCAGCGGGGGGACTACAATGAGCAGTTCTTC
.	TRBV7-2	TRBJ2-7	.	CASSYGGVAAYEQYF	TGTGCCAGCAGCTACGGGGGTGTGGCGGCCTACGAGCAGTACTTC
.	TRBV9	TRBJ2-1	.	CASSPRGGGGNEQFF	TGTGCCAGCAGCCCCCGGGGAGGTGGGGGCAATGAGCAGTTCTTC
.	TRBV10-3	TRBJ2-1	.	CAISESKQANEQFF	TGTGCCATCAGTGAGTCGAAACAGGCCAATGAGCAGTTCTTC
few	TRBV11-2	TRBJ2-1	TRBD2	CASSLLSGALANEQFF	TGTGCCAGCAGCTTACTCAGCGGGGCCCTAGCCAATGAGCAGTTCTTC
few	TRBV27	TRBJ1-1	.	CASSLFLNTEAFF	TGTGCCAGCAGTTTATTCCTCAACACTGAAGCTTTCTTT
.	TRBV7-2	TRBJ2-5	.	CASSPKRTGQGETQYF	TGTGCCAGCAGCCCCAAACGGACCGGGCAGGGAGAGACCCAGTACTTC
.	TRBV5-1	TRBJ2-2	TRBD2	CASSSAGTSGGMNTGELFF	TGCGCCAGCAGCTCCGCCGGGACTAGCGGGGGAATGAACACCGGGGAGCTGTTTTTT
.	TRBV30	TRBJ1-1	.	CAWSVQGHTEAFF	TGTGCCTGGAGTGTCCAGGGGCACACTGAAGCTTTCTTT
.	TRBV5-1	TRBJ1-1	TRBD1	CASSPRPGQGLNTEAFF	TGCGCCAGCAGCCCCAGACCTGGACAGGGGCTGAACACTGAAGCTTTCTTT
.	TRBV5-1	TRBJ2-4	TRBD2	CASSHPAGDRSKNIQYF	TGCGCCAGCAGCCACCCGGCGGGAGATCGGTCCAAAAACATTCAGTACTTC
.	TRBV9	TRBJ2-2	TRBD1	CASSVEGADTGELFF	TGTGCCAGCAGCGTCGAGGGGGCGGACACCGGGGAGCTGTTTTTT
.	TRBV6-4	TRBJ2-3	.	CASSDSERDTDTQYF	TGTGCCAGCAGTGACTCTGAACGGGACACAGATACGCAGTATTTT
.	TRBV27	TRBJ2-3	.	CASSLWQGLPDTQYF	TGTGCCAGCAGTTTATGGCAGGGATTGCCAGATACGCAGTATTTT